This TCR beta chain is from a study of OX40 agonist ivuxolimab in advanced cancers. V lost 2 bases and J lost 5, with 5 bases in between. The CDR3 contains 12 residues. CDR1 and CDR2 (germline): PRHDT, FYEKMQ (reference sequence). Clones were read by immunoSEQ multiplex PCR, and TCRdb kept only the in-frame ones, dropping some. The sample yields approximately 80,000 clones, roughly 84% seen once. Sequencing was performed on CD4+ or CD8+ T cells sorted from blood, taken in a trial of the OX40 agonist ivuxolimab. This chain uses TRBV13 with TRBJ2-3; no clear D gene. The sequence was obtained from an adult with an advanced solid tumor such as melanoma, head and neck, liver or kidney cancer. As DNA, the CDR3 is TGTGCCAGCAGCTTAACAGAAGATACGCAGTATTTT. The encoded protein is CASSLTEDTQYF. The whole variable domain, filled in from reference TRBV13 and TRBJ2-3, reads AAGVIQSPRHLIKEKRETATLKCYPIPRHDTVYWYQQGPGQDPQFLISFYEKMQSDKGSIPDRFSAQQFSDYHSELNMSSLELGDSALYFCASSLTEDTQYFGPGTRLTVL.